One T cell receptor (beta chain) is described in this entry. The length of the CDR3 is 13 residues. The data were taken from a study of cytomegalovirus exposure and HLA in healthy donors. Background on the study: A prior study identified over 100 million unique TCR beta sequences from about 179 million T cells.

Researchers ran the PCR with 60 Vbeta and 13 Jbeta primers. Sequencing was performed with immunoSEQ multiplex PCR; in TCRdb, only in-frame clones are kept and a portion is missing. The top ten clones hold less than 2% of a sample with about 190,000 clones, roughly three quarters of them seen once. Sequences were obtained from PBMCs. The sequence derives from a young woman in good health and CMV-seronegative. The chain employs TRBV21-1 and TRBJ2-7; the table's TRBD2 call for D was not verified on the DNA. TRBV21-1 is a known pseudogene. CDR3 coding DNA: TGTGCCCGCCGGACTAGCGGGAGATCTGAGCAGTACTTC. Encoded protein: CARRTSGRSEQYF.